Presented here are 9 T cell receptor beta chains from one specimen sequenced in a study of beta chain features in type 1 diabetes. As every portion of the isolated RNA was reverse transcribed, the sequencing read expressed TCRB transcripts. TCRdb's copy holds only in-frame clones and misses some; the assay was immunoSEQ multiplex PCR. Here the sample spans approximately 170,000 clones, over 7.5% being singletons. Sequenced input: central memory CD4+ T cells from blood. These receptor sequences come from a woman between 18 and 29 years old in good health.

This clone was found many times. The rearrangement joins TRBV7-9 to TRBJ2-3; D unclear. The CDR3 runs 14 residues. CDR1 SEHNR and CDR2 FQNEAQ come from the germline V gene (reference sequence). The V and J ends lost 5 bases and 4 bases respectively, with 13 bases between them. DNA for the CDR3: TGTGCCAGCAGCCTACGAGGCGCCGCAGATACGCAGTATTTT. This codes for CASSLRGAADTQYF.

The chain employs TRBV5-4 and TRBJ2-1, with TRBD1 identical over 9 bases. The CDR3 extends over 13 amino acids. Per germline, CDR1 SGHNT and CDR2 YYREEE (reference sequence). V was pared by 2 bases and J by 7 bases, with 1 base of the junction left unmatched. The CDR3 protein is CASSFDRGNEQFF. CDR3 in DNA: TGTGCCAGCAGCTTTGACAGGGGGAATGAGCAGTTCTTC.

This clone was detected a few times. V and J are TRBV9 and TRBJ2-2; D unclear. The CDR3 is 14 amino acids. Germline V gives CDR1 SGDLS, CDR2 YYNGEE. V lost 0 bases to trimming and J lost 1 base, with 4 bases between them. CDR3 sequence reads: CASSVDQNTGELFF. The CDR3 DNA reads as TGTGCCAGCAGCGTAGATCAGAACACCGGGGAGCTGTTTTTT.

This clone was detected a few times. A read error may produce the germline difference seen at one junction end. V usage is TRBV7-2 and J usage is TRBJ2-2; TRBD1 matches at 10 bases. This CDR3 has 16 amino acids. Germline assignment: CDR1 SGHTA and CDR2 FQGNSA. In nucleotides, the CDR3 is TGTGCCAGCAGCCCCCGACAGGGGGCGAAGACCGGGGAGCTGTTTTTT. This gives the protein CASSPRQGAKTGELFF. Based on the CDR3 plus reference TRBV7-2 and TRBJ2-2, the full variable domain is GAGVSQSPSNKVTEKGKDVELRCDPISGHTALYWYRQSLGQGLEFLIYFQGNSAPDKSGLPSDRFSAERTGGSVSTLTIQRTQQEDSAVYLCASSPRQGAKTGELFFGEGSRLTVL.

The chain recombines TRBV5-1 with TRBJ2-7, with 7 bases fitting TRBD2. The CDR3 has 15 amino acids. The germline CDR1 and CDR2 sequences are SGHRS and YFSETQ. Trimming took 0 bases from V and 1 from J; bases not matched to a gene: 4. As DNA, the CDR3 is TGCGCCAGCAGCTTGGGGTCTAGCGGATCCTACGAGCAGTACTTC. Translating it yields CASSLGSSGSYEQYF.

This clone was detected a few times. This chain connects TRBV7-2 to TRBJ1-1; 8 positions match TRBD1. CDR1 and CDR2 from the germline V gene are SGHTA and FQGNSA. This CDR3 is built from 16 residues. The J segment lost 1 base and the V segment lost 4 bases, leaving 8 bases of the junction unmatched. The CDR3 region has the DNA TGTGCCAGCAGCTCCGGACAGGGAAAGAGGAACACTGAAGCTTTCTTT. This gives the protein CASSSGQGKRNTEAFF.

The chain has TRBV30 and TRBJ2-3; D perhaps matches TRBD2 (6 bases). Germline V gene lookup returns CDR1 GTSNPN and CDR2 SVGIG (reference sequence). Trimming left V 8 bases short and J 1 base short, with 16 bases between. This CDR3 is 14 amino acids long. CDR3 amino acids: CAIEVTGGTDTQYF. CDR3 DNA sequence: TGTGCCATAGAGGTAACGGGGGGCACAGATACGCAGTATTTT.

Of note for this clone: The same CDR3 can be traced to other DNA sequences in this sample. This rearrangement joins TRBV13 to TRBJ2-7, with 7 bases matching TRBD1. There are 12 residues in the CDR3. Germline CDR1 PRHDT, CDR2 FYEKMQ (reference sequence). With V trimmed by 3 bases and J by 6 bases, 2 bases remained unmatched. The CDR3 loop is CASSLAGGEQYF. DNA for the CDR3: TGTGCCAGCAGCTTGGCAGGGGGCGAGCAGTACTTC. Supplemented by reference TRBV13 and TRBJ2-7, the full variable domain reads AAGVIQSPRHLIKEKRETATLKCYPIPRHDTVYWYQQGPGQDPQFLISFYEKMQSDKGSIPDRFSAQQFSDYHSELNMSSLELGDSALYFCASSLAGGEQYFGPGTRLTVT.

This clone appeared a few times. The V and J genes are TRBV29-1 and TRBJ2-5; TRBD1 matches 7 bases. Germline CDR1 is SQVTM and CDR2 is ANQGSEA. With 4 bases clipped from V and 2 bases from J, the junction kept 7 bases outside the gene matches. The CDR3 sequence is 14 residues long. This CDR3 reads CSVAETGQQETQYF. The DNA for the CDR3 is TGCAGCGTTGCCGAGACAGGGCAGCAAGAGACCCAGTACTTC. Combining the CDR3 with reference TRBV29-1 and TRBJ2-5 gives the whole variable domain SAVISQKPSRDICQRGTSLTIQCQVDSQVTMMFWYRQQPGQSLTLIATANQGSEATYESGFVIDKFPISRPNLTFSTLTVSNMSPEDSSIYLCSVAETGQQETQYFGPGTRLLVL.